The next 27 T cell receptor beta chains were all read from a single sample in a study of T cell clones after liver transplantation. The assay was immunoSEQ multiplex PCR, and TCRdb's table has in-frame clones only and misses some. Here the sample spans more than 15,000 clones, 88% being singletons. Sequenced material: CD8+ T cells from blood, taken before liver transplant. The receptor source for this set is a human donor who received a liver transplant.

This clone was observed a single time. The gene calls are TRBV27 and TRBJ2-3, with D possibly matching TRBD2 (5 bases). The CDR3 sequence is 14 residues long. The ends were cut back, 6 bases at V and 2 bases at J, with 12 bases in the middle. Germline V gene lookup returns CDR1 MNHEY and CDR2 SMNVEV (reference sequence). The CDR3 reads CASRDGDHTDTQYF. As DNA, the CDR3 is TGTGCCAGCAGGGACGGGGATCACACAGATACGCAGTATTTT.

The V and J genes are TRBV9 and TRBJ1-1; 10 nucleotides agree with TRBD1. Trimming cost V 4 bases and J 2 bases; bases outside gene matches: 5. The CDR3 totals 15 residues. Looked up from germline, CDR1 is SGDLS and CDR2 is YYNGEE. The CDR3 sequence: CASSPRDRGNTEAFF. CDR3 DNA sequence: TGTGCCAGCAGCCCTCGGGACAGGGGAAACACTGAAGCTTTCTTT.

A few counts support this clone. The CDR3 is CASSARYSNNEQFF. CDR3 coding DNA: TGTGCCAGCAGCGCGCGGTACAGTAACAATGAGCAGTTCTTC. The chain uses TRBV11-2 and TRBJ2-1, with D hard to call. The CDR3 contains 14 residues. V was cut by 5 bases and J by 5 bases, with 13 bases left in between. Germline CDR1 reads SGHAT; CDR2 reads FQNNGV.

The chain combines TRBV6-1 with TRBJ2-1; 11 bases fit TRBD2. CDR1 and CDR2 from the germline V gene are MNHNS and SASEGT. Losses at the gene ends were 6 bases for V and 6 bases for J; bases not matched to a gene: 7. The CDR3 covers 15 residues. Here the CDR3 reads CASSPGLAVFNEQFF. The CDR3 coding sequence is TGTGCCAGCAGCCCGGGACTAGCGGTCTTCAATGAGCAGTTCTTC.

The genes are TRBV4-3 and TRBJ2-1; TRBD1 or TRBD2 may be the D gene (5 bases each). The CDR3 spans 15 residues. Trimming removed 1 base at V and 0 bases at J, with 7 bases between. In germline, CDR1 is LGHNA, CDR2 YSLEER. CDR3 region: CASSQGGVSYNEQFF. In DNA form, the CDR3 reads TGCGCCAGCAGCCAAGGAGGGGTCTCCTACAATGAGCAGTTCTTC.

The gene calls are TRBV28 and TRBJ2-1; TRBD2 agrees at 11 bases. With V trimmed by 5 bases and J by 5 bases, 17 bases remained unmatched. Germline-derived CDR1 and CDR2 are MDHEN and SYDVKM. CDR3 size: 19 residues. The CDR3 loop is CASSMRLAGWGQSDNEQFF. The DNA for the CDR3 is TGTGCCAGCAGTATGCGACTAGCGGGATGGGGGCAGAGCGACAATGAGCAGTTCTTC.

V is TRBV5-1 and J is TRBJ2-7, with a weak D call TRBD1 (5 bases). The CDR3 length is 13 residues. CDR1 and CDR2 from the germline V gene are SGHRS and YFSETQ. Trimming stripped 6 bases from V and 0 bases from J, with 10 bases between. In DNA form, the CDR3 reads TGCGCCAGCAAGGCCGACAGCTCCTACGAGCAGTACTTC. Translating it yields CASKADSSYEQYF. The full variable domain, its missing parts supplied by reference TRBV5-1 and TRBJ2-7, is KAGVTQTPRYLIKTRGQQVTLSCSPISGHRSVSWYQQTPGQGLQFLFEYFSETQRNKGNFPGRFSGRQFSNSRSEMNVSTLELGDSALYLCASKADSSYEQYFGPGTRLTVT.

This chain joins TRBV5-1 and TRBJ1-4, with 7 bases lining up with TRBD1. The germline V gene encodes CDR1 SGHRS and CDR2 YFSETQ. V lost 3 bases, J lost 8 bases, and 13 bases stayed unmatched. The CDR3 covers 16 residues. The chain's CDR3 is CASSSGVGRGEEKLFF. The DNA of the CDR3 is TGCGCCAGCAGCTCCGGGGTCGGCAGGGGGGAGGAAAAACTGTTTTTT.

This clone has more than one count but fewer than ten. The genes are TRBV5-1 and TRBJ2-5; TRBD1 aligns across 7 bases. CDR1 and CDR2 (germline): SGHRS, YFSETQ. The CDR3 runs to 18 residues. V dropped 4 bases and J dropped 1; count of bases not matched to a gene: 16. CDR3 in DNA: TGCGCCAGCAGCCTTACTCCAATAACAGGGGTTAGCCAAGAGACCCAGTACTTC. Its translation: CASSLTPITGVSQETQYF.

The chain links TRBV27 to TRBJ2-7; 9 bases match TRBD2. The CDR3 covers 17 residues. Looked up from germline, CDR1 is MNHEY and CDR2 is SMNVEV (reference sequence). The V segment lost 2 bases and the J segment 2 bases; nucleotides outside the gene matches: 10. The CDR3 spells CASSLLPGLAQTYEQYF. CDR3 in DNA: TGTGCCAGCAGTTTACTACCGGGACTAGCTCAAACCTACGAGCAGTACTTC.

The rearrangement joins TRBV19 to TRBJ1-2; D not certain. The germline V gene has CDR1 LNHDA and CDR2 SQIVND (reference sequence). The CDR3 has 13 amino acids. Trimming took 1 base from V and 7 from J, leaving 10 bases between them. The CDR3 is CASSIGSKLGYTF. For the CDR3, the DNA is TGTGCCAGTAGTATAGGAAGCAAGCTTGGCTACACCTTC.

The CDR3 here is CASSLVGELFF. The CDR3 DNA follows: TGTGCCAGCAGTTTGGTAGGGGAGCTGTTTTTT. This rearrangement joins TRBV28 to TRBJ2-2; D unclear. This CDR3 is 11 amino acids long. V lost 3 bases to trimming and J lost 8 bases, with 4 bases between them. The germline CDR1 and CDR2 sequences are MDHEN and SYDVKM.

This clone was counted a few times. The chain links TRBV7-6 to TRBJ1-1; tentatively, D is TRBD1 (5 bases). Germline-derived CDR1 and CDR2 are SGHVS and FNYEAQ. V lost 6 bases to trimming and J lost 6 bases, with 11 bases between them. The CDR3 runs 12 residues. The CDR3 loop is CASRDSGPEAFF. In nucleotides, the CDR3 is TGTGCCAGCAGGGACTCAGGGCCTGAAGCTTTCTTT.

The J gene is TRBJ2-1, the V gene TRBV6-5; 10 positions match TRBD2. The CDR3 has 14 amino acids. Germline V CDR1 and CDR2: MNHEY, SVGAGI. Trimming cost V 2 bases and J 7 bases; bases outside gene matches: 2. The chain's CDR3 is CASSYPGLANEQFF. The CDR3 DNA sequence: TGTGCCAGCAGTTACCCGGGACTAGCGAATGAGCAGTTCTTC.

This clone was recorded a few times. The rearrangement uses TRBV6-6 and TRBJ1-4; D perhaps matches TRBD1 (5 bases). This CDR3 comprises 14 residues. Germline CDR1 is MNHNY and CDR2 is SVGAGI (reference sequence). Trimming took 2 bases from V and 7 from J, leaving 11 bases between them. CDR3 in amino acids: CASSYQAGFEKLFF. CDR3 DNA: TGTGCCAGCAGTTACCAGGCAGGGTTTGAAAAACTGTTTTTT.

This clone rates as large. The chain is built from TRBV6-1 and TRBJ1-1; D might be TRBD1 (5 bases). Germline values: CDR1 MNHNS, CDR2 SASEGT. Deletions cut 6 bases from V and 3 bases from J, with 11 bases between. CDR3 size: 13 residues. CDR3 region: CASRGGLDTEAFF. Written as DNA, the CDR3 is TGTGCCAGCAGGGGGGGACTCGACACTGAAGCTTTCTTT.

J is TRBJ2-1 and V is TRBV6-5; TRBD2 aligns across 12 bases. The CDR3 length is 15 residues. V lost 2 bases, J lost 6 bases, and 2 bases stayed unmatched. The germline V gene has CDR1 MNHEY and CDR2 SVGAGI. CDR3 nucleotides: TGTGCCAGCAGTTACGGACTAGCGGGACGCAATGAGCAGTTCTTC. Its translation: CASSYGLAGRNEQFF.

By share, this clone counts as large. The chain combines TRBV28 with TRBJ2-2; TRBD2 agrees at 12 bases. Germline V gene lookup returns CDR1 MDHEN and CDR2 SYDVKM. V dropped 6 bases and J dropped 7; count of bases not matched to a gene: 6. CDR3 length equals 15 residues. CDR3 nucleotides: TGTGCCAGCAGATCGACTAGCGGGAGTTTCGGGGAGCTGTTTTTT. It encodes CASRSTSGSFGELFF.

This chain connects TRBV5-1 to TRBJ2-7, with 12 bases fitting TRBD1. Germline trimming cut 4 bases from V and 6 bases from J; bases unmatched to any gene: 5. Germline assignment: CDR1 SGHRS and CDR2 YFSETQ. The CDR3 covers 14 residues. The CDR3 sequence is CASSRDRGPSEQYF. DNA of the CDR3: TGCGCCAGCAGCCGGGACAGGGGGCCGAGCGAGCAGTACTTC.

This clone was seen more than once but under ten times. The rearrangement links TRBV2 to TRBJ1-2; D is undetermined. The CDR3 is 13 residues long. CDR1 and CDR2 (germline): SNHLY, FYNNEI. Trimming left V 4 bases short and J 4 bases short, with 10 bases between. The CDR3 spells CASSAGDGYGYTF. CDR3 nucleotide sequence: TGTGCCAGCAGTGCTGGTGACGGCTATGGCTACACCTTC.

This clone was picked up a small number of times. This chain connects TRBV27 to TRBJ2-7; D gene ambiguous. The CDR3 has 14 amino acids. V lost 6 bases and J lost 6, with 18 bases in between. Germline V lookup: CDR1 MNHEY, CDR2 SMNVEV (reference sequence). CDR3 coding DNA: TGTGCCAGCAGCCCCTTGGACCGATTGGGCGAGCAGTACTTC. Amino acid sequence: CASSPLDRLGEQYF.

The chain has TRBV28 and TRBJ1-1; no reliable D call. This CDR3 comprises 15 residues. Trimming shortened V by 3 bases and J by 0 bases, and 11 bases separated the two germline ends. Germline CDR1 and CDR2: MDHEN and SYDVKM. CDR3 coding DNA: TGTGCCAGCAGTTTGTGGCACCAAGTGAACACTGAAGCTTTCTTT. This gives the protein CASSLWHQVNTEAFF.

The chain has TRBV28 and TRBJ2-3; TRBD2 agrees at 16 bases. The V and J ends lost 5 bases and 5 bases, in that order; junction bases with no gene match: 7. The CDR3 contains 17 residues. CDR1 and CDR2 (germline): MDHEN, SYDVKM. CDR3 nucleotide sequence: TGTGCCAGCAGTCCGGGACTAGCGGGAGGGCCAGGAGATACGCAGTATTTT. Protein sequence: CASSPGLAGGPGDTQYF.

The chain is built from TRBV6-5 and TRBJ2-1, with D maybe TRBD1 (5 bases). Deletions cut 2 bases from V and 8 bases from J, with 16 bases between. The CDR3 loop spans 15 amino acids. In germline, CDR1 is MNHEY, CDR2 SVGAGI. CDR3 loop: CASSYVSLRGHEQFF. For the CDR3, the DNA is TGTGCCAGCAGTTACGTTAGCCTAAGGGGCCATGAGCAGTTCTTC.

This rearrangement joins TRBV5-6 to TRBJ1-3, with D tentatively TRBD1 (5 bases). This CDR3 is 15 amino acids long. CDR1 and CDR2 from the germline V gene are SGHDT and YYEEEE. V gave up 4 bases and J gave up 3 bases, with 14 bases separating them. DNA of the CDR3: TGTGCCAGCAGCCTAATAAACGGGGGTGGAAACACCATATATTTT. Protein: CASSLINGGGNTIYF.

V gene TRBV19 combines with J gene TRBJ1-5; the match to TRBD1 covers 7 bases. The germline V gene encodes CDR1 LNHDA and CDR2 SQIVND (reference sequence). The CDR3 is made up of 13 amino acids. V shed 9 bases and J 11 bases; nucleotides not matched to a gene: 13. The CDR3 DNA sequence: TGTGCCAGCCAGGGGGACGGTGTGGTAACCCAGCATTTT. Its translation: CASQGDGVVTQHF.

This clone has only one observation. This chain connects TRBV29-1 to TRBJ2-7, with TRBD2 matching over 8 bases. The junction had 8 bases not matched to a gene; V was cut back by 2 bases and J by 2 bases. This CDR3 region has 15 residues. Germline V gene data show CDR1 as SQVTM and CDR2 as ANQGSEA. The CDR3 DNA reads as TGCAGCGTTGAAATGGGACGGGGGGGCGCCTACGAGCAGTACTTC. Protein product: CSVEMGRGGAYEQYF.